Each of the 28 T cell receptor beta chains below was sequenced from the same sample in a study of cytomegalovirus exposure and HLA in healthy donors. The PCR contained 60 Vbeta and 13 Jbeta primers. Clones were sequenced by immunoSEQ multiplex PCR, and TCRdb holds only the in-frame ones, with some missing. This table holds roughly 120,000 clones. Input material: PBMCs. The receptors shown here come from a man aged 30 to 39 in good health and CMV-seronegative.

The chain carries TRBV9 and TRBJ1-1; D is possibly TRBD1 (5 bases). The CDR3 spans 13 residues. Germline loops: CDR1 SGDLS, CDR2 YYNGEE. Trimming removed 2 bases from V and 8 bases from J, with 13 bases in between. The CDR3 region is CASSVGVGLEAFF. The CDR3 DNA reads as TGTGCCAGCAGCGTTGGGGTGGGGCTGGAAGCTTTCTTT.

This chain links TRBV28 with TRBJ1-5, with D unresolved. Deletions cut 3 bases from V and 2 bases from J, with 14 bases between. This CDR3 comprises 16 residues. The germline V gene encodes CDR1 MDHEN and CDR2 SYDVKM. This CDR3 is CASSFHSGSRNQPQHF. The CDR3 coding sequence is TGTGCCAGCAGTTTTCACTCGGGGAGTCGCAATCAGCCCCAGCATTTT. Based on the CDR3 plus reference TRBV28 and TRBJ1-5, the full variable domain is DVKVTQSSRYLVKRTGEKVFLECVQDMDHENMFWYRQDPGLGLRLIYFSYDVKMKEKGDIPEGYSVSREKKERFSLILESASTNQTSMYLCASSFHSGSRNQPQHFGDGTRLSIL.

The CDR3 protein is CASSRDRLNTDTQYF. The CDR3 DNA is TGTGCCAGTAGCCGGGACAGACTAAACACAGATACGCAGTATTTT. The genes are TRBV19 and TRBJ2-3; 7 bases match TRBD1. Germline V gives CDR1 LNHDA, CDR2 SQIVND (reference sequence). The CDR3 consists of 15 residues. V lost 6 bases and J lost 2; bases outside the gene matches: 8.

The chain couples TRBV5-1 to TRBJ2-5; a possible D gene is TRBD2 (5 bases). The DNA end is more similar to TRBJ2-7, so the J call may be wrong. The CDR3 covers 15 residues. CDR1 and CDR2 (germline): SGHRS, YFSETQ. CDR3: CASSLDAPGTYEQYF. In DNA form, the CDR3 reads TGCGCCAGCAGCTTGGACGCCCCGGGAACCTACGAGCAGTACTTC.

With regard to this clone: This sample includes further DNA sequences coding for the same CDR3. The chain combines TRBV5-4 with TRBJ2-1, with 7 bases matching TRBD2. Germline V CDR1 and CDR2: SGHNT, YYREEE (reference sequence). The CDR3 consists of 17 residues. Trimming removed 4 bases from V and 3 bases from J; junction bases left unmatched: 13. DNA for the CDR3: TGTGCCAGCAGCCCAATAGCGTCCAGCGGGAACTACAATGAGCAGTTCTTC. It encodes CASSPIASSGNYNEQFF.

The gene calls are TRBV5-4 and TRBJ2-3; D uncertain. V dropped 1 base and J dropped 4 bases, with 7 bases sitting between them. Germline values: CDR1 SGHNT, CDR2 YYREEE (reference sequence). The length of the CDR3 is 13 residues. The chain's CDR3 is CASSLRGPDTQYF. In DNA form, the CDR3 reads TGTGCCAGCAGCTTGCGCGGCCCAGATACGCAGTATTTT.

The chain couples TRBV6-1 to TRBJ1-5; maybe TRBD1 (6 bases). V was pared by 6 bases and J by 7 bases, with 16 bases between. This CDR3 contains 14 residues. CDR1 and CDR2 from the germline V gene are MNHNS and SASEGT. The CDR3 reads CASRRAGDSQPQHF. In DNA form, the CDR3 reads TGTGCCAGCAGAAGGGCAGGGGATAGCCAGCCCCAGCATTTT.

The chain recombines TRBV20-1 with TRBJ2-3, with a weak D call TRBD2 (5 bases). CDR3 size: 11 residues. V gave up 1 base and J gave up 7 bases, with 6 bases separating them. In germline, CDR1 is DFQATT, CDR2 SNEGSKA (reference sequence). The CDR3 spells CSARAGNTQYF. The CDR3 DNA reads TGCAGTGCTAGAGCCGGGAATACGCAGTATTTT.

This chain joins TRBV11-3 and TRBJ2-2; D possibly corresponds to TRBD1 (5 bases). Germline assignment: CDR1 SGHNT and CDR2 YENEEA. Trimming stripped 6 bases from V and 4 bases from J, with 9 bases between. CDR3 length: 13 residues. CDR3 DNA sequence: TGTGCCAGCAGACAGGAGCGCACCGGGGAGCTGTTTTTT. It specifies CASRQERTGELFF.

This chain connects TRBV7-9 to TRBJ2-2, with TRBD1 matching over 9 bases. The V segment lost 5 bases and the J segment 7 bases; nucleotides outside the gene matches: 14. The CDR3 has 17 residues. Germline-derived CDR1 and CDR2 are SEHNR and FQNEAQ (reference sequence). In DNA, the CDR3 is TGTGCCAGCAGCCCAAGACAGGGGGGGACATCTTTCGGGGAGCTGTTTTTT. Amino acid sequence: CASSPRQGGTSFGELFF.

This rearrangement joins TRBV4-3 to TRBJ1-3; D is uncertain. Looked up from germline, CDR1 is LGHNA and CDR2 is YSLEER. The V and J ends lost 0 bases and 0 bases respectively, with 6 bases between them. The CDR3 totals 15 residues. DNA of the CDR3: TGCGCCAGCAGCCAAGAGGGGAGCTCTGGAAACACCATATATTTT. This sequence encodes CASSQEGSSGNTIYF.

The chain recombines TRBV19 with TRBJ1-1; TRBD1 agrees at 7 bases. The CDR3 totals 13 residues. CDR1 and CDR2 (germline): LNHDA, SQIVND (reference sequence). Trimming at V came to 5 bases and at J to 6 bases, leaving 6 bases not matched to a gene. DNA of the CDR3: TGTGCCAGTAGTGGACAGGTGGGGGCTGAAGCTTTCTTT. Protein: CASSGQVGAEAFF.

J is TRBJ2-7 and V is TRBV29-1, with a weak D call TRBD1 (5 bases). The CDR3 extends over 12 amino acids. The germline V gene has CDR1 SQVTM and CDR2 ANQGSEA. Trimming stripped 6 bases from V and 4 bases from J, with 13 bases between. CDR3 protein: CSVTTGPYEQYF. CDR3 bases: TGCAGCGTCACAACAGGTCCATACGAGCAGTACTTC.

The V and J genes are TRBV25-1 and TRBJ2-3, with 8 bases identical to TRBD2. Germline V gives CDR1 MGHDK, CDR2 SYGVNS. The V segment lost 1 base and the J segment 3 bases; nucleotides outside the gene matches: 9. The CDR3 is made up of 17 amino acids. This CDR3 reads CASSESPWAGGTDTQYF. CDR3 DNA: TGTGCCAGCAGTGAATCCCCGTGGGCGGGAGGTACAGATACGCAGTATTTT. Full variable domain (remainder filled in from reference TRBV25-1 and TRBJ2-3): EADIYQTPRYLVIGTGKKITLECSQTMGHDKMYWYQQDPGMELHLIHYSYGVNSTEKGDLSSESTVSRIRTEHFPLTLESARPSHTSQYLCASSESPWAGGTDTQYFGPGTRLTVL.

The rearrangement uses TRBV10-2 and TRBJ2-1, with D perhaps TRBD2 (6 bases). This CDR3 is built from 16 residues. V was clipped by 2 bases and J by 7 bases, with 18 bases between them. Germline V gene lookup returns CDR1 WSHSY and CDR2 SAAADI. CDR3 coding DNA: TGCGCCAGCAGTGAGATTGGAGGGGCTCCCCTAAATGAGCAGTTCTTC. Its protein is CASSEIGGAPLNEQFF.

The chain links TRBV18 to TRBJ1-1; the D is unclear. V lost 5 bases, J lost 2 bases, and 6 bases lay in between. From germline, CDR1 is KGHSH and CDR2 LQKENI. CDR3 length: 12 residues. The CDR3 region is CASSAVNTEAFF. The CDR3 bases are TGTGCCAGCTCAGCGGTTAACACTGAAGCTTTCTTT. Supplemented by reference TRBV18 and TRBJ1-1, the full variable domain reads NAGVMQNPRHLVRRRGQEARLRCSPMKGHSHVYWYRQLPEEGLKFMVYLQKENIIDESGMPKERFSAEFPKEGPSILRIQQVVRGDSAAYFCASSAVNTEAFFGQGTRLTVV.

The rearrangement links TRBV10-3 to TRBJ2-7; a weak D match, TRBD1 (7 bases). The CDR3 has 13 residues. Trimming left V 10 bases short and J 2 bases short, with 15 bases between. Germline-derived CDR1 and CDR2 are ENHRY and SYGVKD. CDR3: CATRGTVTYEQYF. The CDR3 nucleotides read TGTGCCACCCGGGGGACAGTGACCTACGAGCAGTACTTC.

J is TRBJ2-5 and V is TRBV29-1, with D possibly TRBD1 on 7 matching bases. Germline CDR1 SQVTM, CDR2 ANQGSEA. There are 13 residues in the CDR3. Trimming shortened V by 3 bases and J by 4 bases, and 12 bases separated the two germline ends. DNA of the CDR3: TGCAGCGTTGAGGCGGAGGGGGCAGAGACCCAGTACTTC. Translated: CSVEAEGAETQYF.

The chain couples TRBV7-9 to TRBJ1-1, with D tentatively TRBD1 (5 bases). Germline V CDR1 and CDR2: SEHNR, FQNEAQ (reference sequence). The CDR3 extends over 13 amino acids. The V end lost 6 bases, the J end lost 3 bases, and 11 bases lay between the germline ends. For the CDR3, the DNA is TGTGCCAGCAGTTCGGACATGGACACTGAAGCTTTCTTT. Translation gives CASSSDMDTEAFF.

The genes are TRBV28 and TRBJ2-1; the match to TRBD2 covers 10 bases. Germline-derived CDR1 and CDR2 are MDHEN and SYDVKM. This CDR3 comprises 16 residues. J lost 0 bases, V lost 6 bases, and 5 bases had no gene match. The CDR3 protein is CASSPGLAYSYNEQFF. The DNA of the CDR3 is TGTGCCAGCAGCCCGGGACTAGCGTACTCCTACAATGAGCAGTTCTTC.

This chain connects TRBV28 to TRBJ2-5, with TRBD2 matching over 10 bases. With V trimmed by 5 bases and J by 4 bases, 13 bases remained unmatched. Germline values: CDR1 MDHEN, CDR2 SYDVKM. This CDR3 comprises 17 residues. DNA of the CDR3: TGTGCCAGCAGTCCCTCGATGGGACTAGCGACGGTAGAGACCCAGTACTTC. Protein product: CASSPSMGLATVETQYF.

This rearrangement joins TRBV19 to TRBJ1-5; D perhaps matches TRBD1 (5 bases). CDR3 size: 15 residues. CDR1 and CDR2 from the germline V gene are LNHDA and SQIVND (reference sequence). The V end was cut by 1 base, the J end by 4 bases, with 11 bases between. The DNA of the CDR3 is TGTGCCAGTAGTATAGGGGCTCAGGGTAATCAGCCCCAGCATTTT. It translates to CASSIGAQGNQPQHF.

V is TRBV11-3 and J is TRBJ1-1, with D maybe TRBD1 (5 bases). Germline CDR1 and CDR2: SGHNT and YENEEA. This CDR3 has 15 residues. Trimming left V 5 bases short and J 2 bases short, with 15 bases between. CDR3 DNA sequence: TGTGCCAGCAGCCCAGGAGGGGCGGGAAACACTGAAGCTTTCTTT. Amino acid sequence: CASSPGGAGNTEAFF.

V gene TRBV27 combines with J gene TRBJ1-1, with D tentatively TRBD1 (6 bases). Between the trimmed V and J ends, which lost 5 bases and 2 bases, there was a span of 12 bases. From germline, CDR1 is MNHEY and CDR2 SMNVEV (reference sequence). The CDR3 contains 14 residues. The CDR3 DNA follows: TGTGCCAGCAGTCTCCAGGACAGCAACACTGAAGCTTTCTTT. Its protein product is CASSLQDSNTEAFF.

V gene TRBV28 combines with J gene TRBJ2-5; maybe TRBD2 (6 bases). The germline gives CDR1 MDHEN, CDR2 SYDVKM. V was pared by 0 bases and J by 5 bases, with 13 bases between. The CDR3 contains 15 residues. CDR3 sequence (DNA): TGTGCCAGCAGTTTATGGGAGGAGGGGAAGGAGACCCAGTACTTC. This codes for CASSLWEEGKETQYF.

The chain carries TRBV7-2 and TRBJ1-5; D gene ambiguous. The CDR3 is made up of 12 amino acids. The germline V and J ends were trimmed by 0 bases and 6 bases, with 3 bases remaining between them. CDR1 is SGHTA, CDR2 FQGNSA, per germline. DNA for the CDR3: TGTGCCAGCAGCTTAGCCAGTCAGCCCCAGCATTTT. This translates into CASSLASQPQHF.

This chain's CDR3 is CASSRGTSGSEQYF. CDR3 nucleotide sequence: TGTGCCAGCAGCCGTGGGACTAGCGGGAGCGAGCAGTACTTC. The rearrangement links TRBV6-5 to TRBJ2-7, with 14 bases aligning to TRBD2. The CDR3 is made up of 14 amino acids. Germline V gene lookup returns CDR1 MNHEY and CDR2 SVGAGI. The trim removed 6 bases at V and 6 bases at J, leaving 4 bases unmatched.

This chain connects TRBV29-1 to TRBJ2-1; 8 nucleotides agree with TRBD2. CDR1 is SQVTM, CDR2 ANQGSEA, per germline. Trimming at V came to 7 bases and at J to 8 bases, leaving 13 bases not matched to a gene. The CDR3 is 14 amino acids. In DNA, the CDR3 is TGCAGCGCTTCTAGCGGGTATTTGAGCGATGAGCAGTTCTTC. It encodes CSASSGYLSDEQFF.